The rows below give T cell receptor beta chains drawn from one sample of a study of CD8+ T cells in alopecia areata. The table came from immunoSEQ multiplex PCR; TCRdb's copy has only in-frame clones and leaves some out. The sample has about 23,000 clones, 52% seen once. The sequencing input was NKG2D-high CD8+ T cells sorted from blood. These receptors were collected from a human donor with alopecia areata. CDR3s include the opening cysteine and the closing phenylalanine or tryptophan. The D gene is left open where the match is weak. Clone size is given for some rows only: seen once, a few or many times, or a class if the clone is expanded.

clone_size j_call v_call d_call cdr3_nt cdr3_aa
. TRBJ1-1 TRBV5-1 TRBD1 TGCGCCAGCAGCCCCTTTACACCGGGACAGGGGGCTGAAGCTTTCTTT CASSPFTPGQGAEAFF
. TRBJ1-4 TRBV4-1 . TGCGCCAGCAGCCCCCAGGCCAGGGAAGCGCTAAATGAAAAACTGTTTTTT CASSPQAREALNEKLFF
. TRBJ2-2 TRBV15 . TGTGCCACCAGCAGAGTAGGGGAAGCGAACACCGGGGAGCTGTTTTTT CATSRVGEANTGELFF
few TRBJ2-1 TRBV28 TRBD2 TGTGCCAGCAGTTTTCCGGTGGGGAGTCCGACTAGCGGATTCCAATATTCCTACAATGAGCAGTTCTTC CASSFPVGSPTSGFQYSYNEQFF
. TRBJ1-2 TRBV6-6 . TGTGCCAGCAGTTACTCTTCAGGGAGTGGCTACACCTTC CASSYSSGSGYTF
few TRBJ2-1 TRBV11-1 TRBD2 TGTGCCAGCAGCTCCTCACTAGCGGGACTTAACAATGAGCAGTTCTTC CASSSSLAGLNNEQFF
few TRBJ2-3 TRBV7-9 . TGTGCCAGCAGCCAAGACACTCGACTTGATACGCAGTATTTT CASSQDTRLDTQYF
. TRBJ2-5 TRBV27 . TGTGCCAGCAGAAACGGACTTAAAGAGACCCAGTACTTC CASRNGLKETQYF
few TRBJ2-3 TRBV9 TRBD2 TGTGCCAGCAGCGGAAGCGGGAGAGGGGCAGATACGCAGTATTTT CASSGSGRGADTQYF
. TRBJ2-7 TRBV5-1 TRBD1 TGCGCCAGCAGCTTTAACTTATTGGGACAGACTCTTTACGAGCAGTACTTC CASSFNLLGQTLYEQYF
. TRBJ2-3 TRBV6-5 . TGTGCCAGCAGCAAGGGGCCTATCAAAACAGATACGCAGTATTTT CASSKGPIKTDTQYF
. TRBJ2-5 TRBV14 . TGTGCCAGCAGCCAAGCGCCCGAGGAGATTTTCCAAGAGACCCAGTACTTC CASSQAPEEIFQETQYF
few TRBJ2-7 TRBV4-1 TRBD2 TGCGCCAGCAGCCAAGGGGAGGGCCGAAGCTCCTACGAGCAGTACTTC CASSQGEGRSSYEQYF
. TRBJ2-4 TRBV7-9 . TGTGCCAGCAGCTCCCCTCCCCGGGCGAACATTCAGTACTTC CASSSPPRANIQYF
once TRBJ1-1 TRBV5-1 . TGCGCCAGCAGCTTGGATCGGGTAGCAAATCCGAACACTGAAGCTTTCTTT CASSLDRVANPNTEAFF
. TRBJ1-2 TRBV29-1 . TGCAGCGTTGAAGATATAGGGCGGGGGCACTATGGCTACACCTTC CSVEDIGRGHYGYTF
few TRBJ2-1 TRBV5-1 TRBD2 TGCGCCAGCAGCCCGGACCTTAGCGGGAGGGCCTTCTACAATGAGCAGTTCTTC CASSPDLSGRAFYNEQFF
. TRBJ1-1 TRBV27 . TGTGCCAGCAGTTTAAGCGGACCGAACACTGAAGCTTTCTTT CASSLSGPNTEAFF
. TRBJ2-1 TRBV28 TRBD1 TGTGCCAGCAGCCCCGGGACAGGAGGCTACAATGAGCAGTTCTTC CASSPGTGGYNEQFF
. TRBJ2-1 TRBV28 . TGTGCCAGCAGTACAAACAATGAGCAGTTCTTC CASSTNNEQFF
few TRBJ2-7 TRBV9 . TGTGCCAGCAGCGCAACAGGGTACGAGCAGTACTTC CASSATGYEQYF
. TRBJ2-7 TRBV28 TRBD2 TGTGCCAGCAGTTTATCCGGGACTAGCGGAGAAGAGCAGTACTTC CASSLSGTSGEEQYF
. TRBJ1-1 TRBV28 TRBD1 TGTGCCAGCAGCCCAGGGGGGACAGGGTCGATGAACACTGAAGCTTTCTTT CASSPGGTGSMNTEAFF
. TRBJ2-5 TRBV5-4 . TGTGCCAGCAGCTTGATACAGGGTCAAGAGACCCAGTACTTC CASSLIQGQETQYF
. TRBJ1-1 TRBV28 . TGTGCCAGCAGTCGCCACATTTCGAACACTGAAGCTTTCTTT CASSRHISNTEAFF
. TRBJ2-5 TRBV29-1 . TGCAGCGTTGGGGTTACCGGAGCTCGAGAGACCCAGTACTTC CSVGVTGARETQYF